This T cell receptor beta chain derives from a study of CD8 T cells in Susac syndrome. Study-wide points: The study acknowledged a relatively small number of individuals in its TCR sequencing and HLA analysis.

A remark on this clonotype: Its cognate antigen is unknown.

Reverse transcription of about 0.45 to 1 ug RNA was performed with random hexamers. An immunoSEQ multiplex PCR generated amplified TCR beta CDR3 products spanning 54 Vbeta and 13 Jbeta. TCRdb re-derived calls from the immunoSEQ multiplex PCR reads in MiXCR, one entry per CDR3 protein. Among roughly 150,000 distinct CDR3 sequences listed, about 95% were seen once. CD8+ and CD4+ blood T cells underwent TCR beta sequencing. This CDR3 is 15 amino acids long. Trimming pared 0 bases from V and 5 bases from J, leaving 11 bases between. Germline V gene lookup returns CDR1 MNHEY and CDR2 SVGAGI. This rearrangement joins TRBV6-5 to TRBJ2-1, with D tentatively TRBD1 (6 bases). This clonotype was obtained from a human donor with multiple sclerosis. Sequenced input: CD8+ T cells from PBMCs. The chain's CDR3 is CASSYSRQANNEQFF. The CDR3 DNA is TGTGCCAGCAGTTACTCCCGACAGGCTAACAATGAGCAGTTCTTC.